The subject of this entry is one T cell receptor beta chain. Its specificity is unknown. Only in-frame clones appear in the TCRdb table, and some are missing; sequencing was by immunoSEQ multiplex PCR. The sample contains fewer than 150,000 clones, around 88% of which appear only once. Trimming took 5 bases from V and 3 from J; bases not matched to a gene: 9. The V gene's germline CDR1 is MNHEY and CDR2 SMNVEV (reference sequence). This CDR3 region has 16 residues. This specimen belongs to a study of cytomegalovirus exposure and HLA in healthy donors. Broader study findings: According to reports, the classifier identified cytomegalovirus status with high specificity and sensitivity. Many donors carried some public TCRs, although rarity characterized most TCR sequences.

This chain joins TRBV27 and TRBJ2-1; TRBD2 aligns across 8 bases. Sequenced input: PBMCs. The receptor was derived from a woman between 18 and 30 years old in good health and CMV-seropositive. The CDR3 nucleotides are TGTGCCAGCAGTCTAGGGAGCGGGAGCTACTACAATGAGCAGTTCTTC. Translation: CASSLGSGSYYNEQFF.